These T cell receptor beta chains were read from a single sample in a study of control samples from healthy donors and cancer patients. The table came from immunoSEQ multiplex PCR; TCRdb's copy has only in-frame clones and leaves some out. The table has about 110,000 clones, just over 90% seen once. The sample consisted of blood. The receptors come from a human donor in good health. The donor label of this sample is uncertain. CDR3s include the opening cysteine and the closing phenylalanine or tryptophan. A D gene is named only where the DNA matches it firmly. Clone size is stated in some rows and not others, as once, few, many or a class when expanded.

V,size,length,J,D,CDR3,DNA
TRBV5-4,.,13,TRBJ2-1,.,CASSFAGSDEQFF,TGTGCCAGCAGCTTTGCAGGTAGCGATGAGCAGTTCTTC
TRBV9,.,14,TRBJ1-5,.,CASSVDYSNQPQHF,TGTGCCAGCAGCGTGGACTATAGCAATCAGCCCCAGCATTTT
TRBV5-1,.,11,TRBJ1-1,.,CASSENTEAFF,TGCGCCAGCAGCGAAAACACTGAAGCTTTCTTT
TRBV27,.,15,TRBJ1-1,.,CASSFTGQTDTEAFF,TGTGCCAGCAGTTTTACCGGTCAGACAGACACTGAAGCTTTCTTT
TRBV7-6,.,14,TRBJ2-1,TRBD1,CASSSRDRDNEQFF,TGTGCCAGCAGCAGCCGGGACAGGGACAATGAGCAGTTCTTC
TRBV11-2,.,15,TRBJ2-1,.,CASSFTGLSYNEQFF,TGTGCCAGCAGCTTCACAGGGTTGTCCTACAATGAGCAGTTCTTC
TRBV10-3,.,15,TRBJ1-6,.,CAISESDQGNSPLHF,TGTGCCATCAGTGAGTCCGACCAGGGGAATTCACCCCTCCACTTT
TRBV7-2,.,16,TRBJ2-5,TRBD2,CASSLKRGGLPETQYF,TGTGCCAGCAGCTTAAAGCGGGGGGGCCTCCCAGAGACCCAGTACTTC
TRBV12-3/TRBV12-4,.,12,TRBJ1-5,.,CASSFGNQPQHF,TGTGCCAGCAGTTTCGGCAATCAGCCCCAGCATTTT
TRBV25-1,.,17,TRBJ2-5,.,CASSGPGGGQGQETQYF,TGTGCCAGCAGCGGACCGGGGGGTGGACAGGGTCAAGAGACCCAGTACTTC
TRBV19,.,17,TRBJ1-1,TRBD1,CASTRGTGARRNTEAFF,TGTGCCAGTACCAGAGGGACAGGTGCACGAAGGAACACTGAAGCTTTCTTT
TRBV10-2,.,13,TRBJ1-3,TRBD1,CAVGTAGGNTIYF,TGCGCCGTTGGGACAGCCGGGGGAAACACCATATATTTT
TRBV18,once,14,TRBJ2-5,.,CASSPSELREIQYF,TGTGCCAGCTCACCCAGCGAGCTCCGAGAGATCCAGTACTTC
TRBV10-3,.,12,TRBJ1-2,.,CAISAVNYGYTF,TGTGCCATCAGTGCGGTGAACTATGGCTACACCTTC
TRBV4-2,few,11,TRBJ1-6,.,CASSQDSPLHF,TGTGCCAGCAGCCAAGATTCACCCCTCCACTTT
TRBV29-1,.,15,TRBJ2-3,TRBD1,CSLKTRGQRTDTQYF,TGCAGCCTAAAGACAAGGGGGCAGAGGACAGATACGCAGTATTTT
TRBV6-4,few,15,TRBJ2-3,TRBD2,CASSDSAGGMDTQYF,TGTGCCAGCAGTGACTCAGCGGGGGGGATGGATACGCAGTATTTT
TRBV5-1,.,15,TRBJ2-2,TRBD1,CASSPGTGNTGELFF,TGCGCCAGCAGCCCCGGGACAGGGAACACCGGGGAGCTGTTTTTT
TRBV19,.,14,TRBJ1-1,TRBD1,CASREGARNTEAFF,TGTGCCAGTAGAGAGGGGGCCAGGAACACTGAAGCTTTCTTT
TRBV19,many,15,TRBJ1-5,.,CASSIPGHGNQPQHF,TGTGCCAGTAGTATCCCGGGGCATGGAAATCAGCCCCAGCATTTT
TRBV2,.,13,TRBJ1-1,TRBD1,CASRYRGDTEAFF,TGTGCCAGCAGATACAGGGGTGATACTGAAGCTTTCTTT
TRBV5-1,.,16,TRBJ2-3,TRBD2,CASFPGGGGLIDTQYF,TGCGCCAGCTTTCCCGGCGGGGGGGGATTGATAGATACGCAGTATTTT
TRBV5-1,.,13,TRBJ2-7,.,CASSLRGSYEQYF,TGCGCCAGCAGCCTCCGAGGCTCCTACGAGCAGTACTTC
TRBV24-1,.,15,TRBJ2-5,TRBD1,CATSDWTGSRETQYF,TGTGCCACCAGTGACTGGACAGGTTCGAGGGAGACCCAGTACTTC
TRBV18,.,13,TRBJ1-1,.,CASSQGLNTEAFF,TGTGCCAGCTCTCAGGGTTTAAACACTGAAGCTTTCTTT
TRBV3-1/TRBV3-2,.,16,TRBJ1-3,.,CASSQDLSGRGNTIYF,TGTGCCAGCAGCCAAGATCTGTCGGGACGGGGAAACACCATATATTTT
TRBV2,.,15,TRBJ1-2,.,CASSVSGRGIEGYTF,TGTGCCAGCAGTGTGAGTGGACGGGGGATCGAGGGCTACACCTTC
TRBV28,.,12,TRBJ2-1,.,CASRGLGHEQFF,TGTGCCAGCAGAGGTTTGGGTCATGAGCAGTTCTTC
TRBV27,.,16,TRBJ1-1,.,CASSPTGPLMNTEAFF,TGTGCCAGCAGCCCTACAGGGCCCTTAATGAACACTGAAGCTTTCTTT
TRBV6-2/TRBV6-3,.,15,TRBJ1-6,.,CASSYSGQGDSPLHF,TGTGCCAGCAGTTACTCGGGGCAGGGTGATTCACCCCTCCACTTT
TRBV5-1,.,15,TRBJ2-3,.,CASSLEVAGTDTQYF,TGCGCCAGCAGCTTGGAGGTGGCGGGCACAGATACGCAGTATTTT
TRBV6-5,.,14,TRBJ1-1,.,CASSFTEPNTEAFF,TGTGCCAGCAGTTTTACCGAGCCGAACACTGAAGCTTTCTTT
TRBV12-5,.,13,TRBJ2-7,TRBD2,CASGPRLAGPKTF,TGTGCTAGTGGCCCTCGACTAGCGGGGCCGAAAACCTTC
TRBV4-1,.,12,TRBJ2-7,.,CASSQGTPEQYF,TGCGCCAGCAGCCAGGGAACTCCAGAGCAGTACTTC
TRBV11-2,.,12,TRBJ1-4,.,CASSLAAEKLFF,TGTGCCAGCAGCTTAGCGGCCGAAAAACTGTTTTTT
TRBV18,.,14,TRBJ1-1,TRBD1,CASSWTGGDTEAFF,TGTGCCAGCTCCTGGACAGGGGGCGACACTGAAGCTTTCTTT
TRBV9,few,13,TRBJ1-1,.,CASSVGGYTEAFF,TGTGCCAGCAGCGTAGGCGGATACACTGAAGCTTTCTTT
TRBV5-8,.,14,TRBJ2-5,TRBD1,CASSRGQGGETQYF,TGTGCCAGCAGCCGAGGACAGGGAGGAGAGACCCAGTACTTC
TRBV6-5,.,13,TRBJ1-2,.,CASTMGEGYGYTF,TGTGCCAGCACCATGGGTGAGGGCTATGGCTACACCTTC
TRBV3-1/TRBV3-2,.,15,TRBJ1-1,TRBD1,CASSQAGTENTEAFF,TGTGCCAGCAGCCAAGCCGGGACAGAGAACACTGAAGCTTTCTTT
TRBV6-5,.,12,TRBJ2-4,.,CASSDSRTFQYF,TGTGCCAGCAGTGACTCGAGGACTTTTCAGTACTTC
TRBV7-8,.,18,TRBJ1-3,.,CASSLTPTTGTSGNTIYF,TGTGCCAGCAGCTTAACCCCAACCACAGGGACCTCTGGAAACACCATATATTTT
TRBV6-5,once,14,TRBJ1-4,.,CASTQPGRAEKLFF,TGTGCCAGCACCCAGCCCGGGCGGGCTGAAAAACTGTTTTTT
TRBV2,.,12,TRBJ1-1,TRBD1,CATETGGTEAFF,TGTGCCACCGAGACAGGGGGCACTGAAGCTTTCTTT
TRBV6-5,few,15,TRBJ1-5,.,CASSLGRSFNQPQHF,TGTGCCAGCAGTCTGGGGAGGTCGTTCAATCAGCCCCAGCATTTT